This T cell receptor (beta chain) comes out of a study of blood T cell repertoires in COVID-19. Study context: Spain, Italy and the United States supplied samples that represented acute and convalescent COVID-19.

TCRdb's table, derived via immunoSEQ multiplex PCR, lists solely in-frame clones and lacks some. The sample yields 110,000 to 150,000 clones, about 87% seen once. The germline gives CDR1 SNHLY, CDR2 FYNNEI. Trimming removed 5 bases from V and 9 bases from J; junction bases left unmatched: 9. The CDR3 is 14 residues long. The source is a human donor in a cohort sampled during active COVID-19. Material for sequencing was peripheral blood. The rearrangement links TRBV2 to TRBJ2-1; 8 bases agree with TRBD2. The CDR3 reads CASSPGLGSGEQFF. Here the CDR3 DNA reads TGTGCCAGCAGTCCGGGACTAGGTTCTGGTGAGCAGTTCTTC.